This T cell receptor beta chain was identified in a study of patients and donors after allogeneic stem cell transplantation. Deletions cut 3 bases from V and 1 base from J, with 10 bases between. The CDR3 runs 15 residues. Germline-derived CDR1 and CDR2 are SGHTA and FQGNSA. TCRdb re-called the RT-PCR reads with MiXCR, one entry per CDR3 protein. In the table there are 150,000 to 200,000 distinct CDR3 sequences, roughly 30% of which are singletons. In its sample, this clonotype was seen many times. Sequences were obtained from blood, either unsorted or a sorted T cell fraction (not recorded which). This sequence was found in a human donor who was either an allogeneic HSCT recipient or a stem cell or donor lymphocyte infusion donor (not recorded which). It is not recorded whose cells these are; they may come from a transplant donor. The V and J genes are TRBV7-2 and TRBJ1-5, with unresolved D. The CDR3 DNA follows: TGTGCCAGCAGCTTGGCACATGGAAGCAATCAGCCCCAGCATTTT. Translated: CASSLAHGSNQPQHF. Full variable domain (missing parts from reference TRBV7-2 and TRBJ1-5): GAGVSQSPSNKVTEKGKDVELRCDPISGHTALYWYRQSLGQGLEFLIYFQGNSAPDKSGLPSDRFSAERTGGSVSTLTIQRTQQEDSAVYLCASSLAHGSNQPQHFGDGTRLSIL.